Detailed here is one TCR beta chain. This sample was included in a study of blood T cell repertoires in COVID-19. Clones were read by immunoSEQ multiplex PCR, and TCRdb kept only the in-frame ones, dropping some. The sample carries around 250,000 clones, approximately 80% recorded once. Between the trimmed V and J ends, which lost 4 bases and 7 bases, there was a span of 13 bases. The CDR3 has 14 amino acids. Germline CDR1 MNHEY, CDR2 SMNVEV (reference sequence). The sequencing sample was made of PBMCs or T cells enriched from blood (not recorded which). The V and J genes are TRBV27 and TRBJ2-2; tentatively, D is TRBD2 (5 bases). The source of this sequence is a man aged 40-50 years who had been exposed to COVID-19. The chain's CDR3 is CASSYRGSGGELFF. The DNA of the CDR3 is TGTGCCAGCAGTTACCGAGGGTCCGGCGGGGAGCTGTTTTTT.